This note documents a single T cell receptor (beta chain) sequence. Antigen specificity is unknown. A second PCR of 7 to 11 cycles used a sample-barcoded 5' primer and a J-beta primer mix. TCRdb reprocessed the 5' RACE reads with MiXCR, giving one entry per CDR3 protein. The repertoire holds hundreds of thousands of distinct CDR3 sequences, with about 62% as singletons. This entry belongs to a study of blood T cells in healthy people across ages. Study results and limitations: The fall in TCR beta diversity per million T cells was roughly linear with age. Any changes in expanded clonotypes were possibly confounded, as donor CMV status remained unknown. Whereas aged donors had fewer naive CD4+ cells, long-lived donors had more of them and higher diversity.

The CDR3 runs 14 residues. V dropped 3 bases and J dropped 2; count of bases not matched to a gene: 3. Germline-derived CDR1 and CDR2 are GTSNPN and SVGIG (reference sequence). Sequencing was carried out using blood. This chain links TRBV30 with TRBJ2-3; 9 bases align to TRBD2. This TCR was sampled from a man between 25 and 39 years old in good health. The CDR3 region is CAWSSSGNTDTQYF. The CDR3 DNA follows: TGTGCCTGGAGCTCTAGCGGGAACACAGATACGCAGTATTTT.